This is a list of T cell receptor beta chains from one sample in a study of blood T cell repertoires in COVID-19. The repertoire was sequenced with immunoSEQ multiplex PCR; TCRdb's copy has only in-frame clones and lacks some. The data contain 120,000 or so clones, about 89% of them singletons. The source material was peripheral blood. Receptors were obtained from a woman in her sixties or seventies with acute or convalescent COVID-19. Both conserved end residues are part of each CDR3. Clone size is given for some rows only: seen once, a few or many times, or a class if the clone is expanded.

v_call: TRBV14
clone_size: NA
cdr3_aa: CASSSGTPTVGYTF

v_call: TRBV2
clone_size: NA
cdr3_aa: CATPPPGSRGYTF

v_call: TRBV6-5
clone_size: NA
cdr3_aa: CASRQVNNQPQHF

v_call: TRBV4-2
clone_size: NA
cdr3_aa: CASSQGPGQGSSGNTIYF

v_call: TRBV11-3
clone_size: NA
cdr3_aa: CASSSWETPSYNEQFF

v_call: TRBV24-1
clone_size: NA
cdr3_aa: CATSDSRQSNEKLFF

v_call: TRBV7-3
clone_size: NA
cdr3_aa: CASSLSGTENSPLHF

v_call: TRBV4-1
clone_size: NA
cdr3_aa: CASSLQGQGRSYEQYF

v_call: TRBV28
clone_size: few
cdr3_aa: CASSLSGQLGLGGYTF

v_call: TRBV5-6
clone_size: once
cdr3_aa: CASSPGSNQPQHF

v_call: TRBV6-5
clone_size: NA
cdr3_aa: CASSYSGGQQPQHF

v_call: TRBV24-1
clone_size: NA
cdr3_aa: CATSDGPWAQHF

v_call: TRBV20-1
clone_size: NA
cdr3_aa: CSASEVSGGDYNEQFF

v_call: TRBV28
clone_size: NA
cdr3_aa: CASSSGDALGRDSPLHF

v_call: TRBV7-9
clone_size: NA
cdr3_aa: CASSPVPPVAYGYTF

v_call: TRBV11-3
clone_size: NA
cdr3_aa: CASSSRQGLSGNTIYF

v_call: TRBV19
clone_size: NA
cdr3_aa: CASSYSGGKLGEAFF

v_call: TRBV5-1
clone_size: NA
cdr3_aa: CASSLQGRTSTDTQYF

v_call: TRBV5-1
clone_size: NA
cdr3_aa: CASSQNTEAFF

v_call: TRBV18
clone_size: NA
cdr3_aa: CASSPPSQGMTGELFF

v_call: TRBV10-3
clone_size: NA
cdr3_aa: CAIRREGQYNSPLHF

v_call: TRBV10-3
clone_size: NA
cdr3_aa: CAISKDSPNTEAFF

v_call: TRBV5-1
clone_size: NA
cdr3_aa: CASSLAGTGTAFEQYF

v_call: TRBV14
clone_size: NA
cdr3_aa: CASSPRLAGAYEQYF

v_call: TRBV10-3
clone_size: NA
cdr3_aa: CAISEYGLADNEQFF

v_call: TRBV30
clone_size: few
cdr3_aa: CAWSAPRGAYGYTF

v_call: TRBV5-1
clone_size: NA
cdr3_aa: CASRGTSGGDYEQYF

v_call: TRBV5-1
clone_size: NA
cdr3_aa: CASSVTASGANVLTF

v_call: TRBV27
clone_size: NA
cdr3_aa: CASSPAPDNYGYTF

v_call: TRBV7-7
clone_size: NA
cdr3_aa: CASSSRVSGTGNEETQYF

v_call: TRBV9
clone_size: NA
cdr3_aa: CASSVDHPGPSGNTIYF

v_call: TRBV29-1
clone_size: NA
cdr3_aa: CSVAGRHNGTQYF

v_call: TRBV27
clone_size: NA
cdr3_aa: CASSPYQSYGYTF

v_call: TRBV2
clone_size: NA
cdr3_aa: CASTDTGELFF

v_call: TRBV7-9
clone_size: NA
cdr3_aa: CASSLQGHQGTEAFF

v_call: TRBV11-3
clone_size: NA
cdr3_aa: CASSPRGGDGLEAFF

v_call: TRBV5-1
clone_size: NA
cdr3_aa: CASSFGRGYEQYF

v_call: TRBV19
clone_size: NA
cdr3_aa: CASSIEGSNYGYTF

v_call: TRBV6-4
clone_size: NA
cdr3_aa: CASSGPGGACNQPQHF

v_call: TRBV5-1
clone_size: NA
cdr3_aa: CASSPRDSQANYGYTF

v_call: TRBV9
clone_size: NA
cdr3_aa: CASSATGNTGELFF

v_call: TRBV9
clone_size: once
cdr3_aa: CASSVDLQNSPLHF